The 2 T cell receptor beta chains below come from one sample, sequenced in a study of blood T cell repertoires in COVID-19. Profiling relied on immunoSEQ multiplex PCR, and the TCRdb table lists in-frame clones only, not all of them. The sample lists 38,000 or so clones; about 81% were seen once. What was sequenced was peripheral blood. The receptors stem from a human donor in a cohort sampled during active or convalescent COVID-19. The donor label of this sample is uncertain.

The genes are TRBV6-5 and TRBJ1-6; 8 bases are shared with TRBD1. Per germline, CDR1 MNHEY and CDR2 SVGAGI. This CDR3 has 15 residues. With 4 bases clipped from V and 7 bases from J, the junction kept 6 bases outside the gene matches. Written as DNA, the CDR3 is TGTGCCAGCAGTTCTCGGGACAGGTTCAATTCACCCCTCCACTTT. Its protein product is CASSSRDRFNSPLHF.

The chain joins TRBV7-2 to TRBJ2-1; tentative D call: TRBD2 (6 bases). Trimming stripped 5 bases from V and 0 bases from J, with 11 bases between. Germline V CDR1 and CDR2: SGHTA, FQGNSA. The CDR3 extends over 15 amino acids. CDR3 in amino acids: CASSAGGSSYNEQFF. CDR3 nucleotide sequence: TGTGCCAGCAGCGCCGGAGGGAGCTCCTACAATGAGCAGTTCTTC.